This TCR beta chain was documented in a study of blood T cell repertoires in COVID-19. Whole-study context: Specimens from acute and convalescent COVID-19 originated in the United States, Italy and Spain.

As originally analysed: Reference gene primer amplification gave nucleated cell count estimates. Repertoires were generated with immunoSEQ multiplex PCR, while TCRdb's copy carries only in-frame clones and drops some. Clone size and V and J calls were adopted from that table, with D and trimming inferred from the DNA. The data hold approximately 130,000 clones, with approximately 90% observed a single time. Germline-derived CDR1 and CDR2 are LGHDT and YNNKEL (reference sequence). This CDR3 spans 13 amino acids. With 4 bases removed from V and 2 bases from J, the gap between germline ends came to 8 bases.

The sequenced sample consisted of peripheral blood. The chain combines TRBV3-1 (or the pseudogene TRBV3-2) with TRBJ2-5, with no clear D. This TCR was recovered from a man aged 65 to 85 with active or convalescent COVID-19. The chain's CDR3 is CASSPGGQETQYF. The CDR3 DNA is TGTGCCAGCAGCCCCGGCGGACAAGAGACCCAGTACTTC.